One sample yielded the 15 T cell receptor beta chains listed below, sequenced in a study of metastatic and nonmetastatic thyroid tumors. TCRdb re-called the PCR reads with MiXCR. Altogether 40,000 to 45,000 clones are present, 15% to 20% being singletons, with the ten largest covering 3.5% to 4%. All patients were treatment-naive before thyroid surgery. The source material was blood. The receptors were gathered from a female donor with papillary thyroid cancer or a benign thyroid nodule (not recorded which). Some clones in this sample may be carry-over from other donors' samples.

This clone was counted ten times or more. The chain links TRBV27 to TRBJ1-1, with D tentatively TRBD1 (5 bases). Trimming removed 0 bases at V and 4 bases at J, with 12 bases between. The germline V gene encodes CDR1 MNHEY and CDR2 SMNVEV (reference sequence). The CDR3 extends over 15 amino acids. CDR3 loop: CASSLSMGHGTEAFF. The CDR3 coding sequence is TGTGCCAGCAGTTTATCGATGGGGCACGGCACTGAAGCTTTCTTT.

The rearrangement joins TRBV7-3 to TRBJ2-1, with 10 bases aligning to TRBD2. The CDR3 runs 17 residues. V trimming: 0 bases; J trimming: 4 bases; junction bases outside the gene matches: 6. Germline CDR1 reads SGHTA; CDR2 reads FQGTGA. CDR3 in amino acids: CASSLTVTSGSYNEQFF. The CDR3 nucleotides are TGTGCCAGCAGCTTAACTGTGACTAGCGGGTCTTACAATGAGCAGTTCTTC.

This clone was detected only once. V usage is TRBV20-1 and J usage is TRBJ1-1, with D possibly matching TRBD1 (5 bases). V shed 5 bases and J shed 2 bases, with 12 bases lying between them. Germline CDR1 is DFQATT and CDR2 is SNEGSKA (reference sequence). The CDR3 sequence is 13 residues long. For the CDR3, the DNA is TGCAGTGCTCCCGACAGCAAAAACACTGAAGCTTTCTTT. Translation: CSAPDSKNTEAFF.

On this clone itself: A junction end diverges from the germline sequence, so it may reflect a read error. The V call is TRBV6-1, the J call TRBJ1-5; D ambiguous. The CDR3 has 13 residues. Per germline, CDR1 MNHNS and CDR2 SASEGT. The CDR3: CVSSPTPYQPKHF. DNA for the CDR3: TGTGTCAGCAGCCCGACACCTTATCAGCCCAAGCATTTT.

In its sample, this clone is medium-sized (0.01 to 0.1%). V is TRBV28 and J is TRBJ1-6; a weak D match, TRBD1 (6 bases). The germline CDR1 and CDR2 sequences are MDHEN and SYDVKM. The ends were cut back, 7 bases at V and 7 bases at J, with 17 bases in the middle. The CDR3 sequence is 15 residues long. The chain's CDR3 is CASNGQYTLNSPLHF. Written as DNA, the CDR3 is TGTGCCAGCAATGGACAGTATACATTAAATTCACCCCTCCACTTT.

Comment on this clone: With a much larger clone just one base away, this may be a read error. Other DNA sequences within the sample encode an identical CDR3. The rearrangement links TRBV4-2 to TRBJ1-4; 7 bases align to TRBD1. Germline CDR1 and CDR2: LGHNA and YNFKEQ. The CDR3 totals 19 residues. J lost 1 base, V lost 4 bases, and 15 bases had no gene match. As DNA, the CDR3 is TGTGCCAGCAGCCGGCACCCCGGTACAGGGGCTCAAACTAATGAAAAACTGTTTTTT. Translated, it gives CASSRHPGTGAQTNEKLFF.

This clone was seen many times. The rearrangement joins TRBV2 to TRBJ1-2, with D unresolved. This CDR3 is 11 amino acids long. Germline CDR1 is SNHLY and CDR2 is FYNNEI. Trimming pared 6 bases from V and 9 bases from J, leaving 11 bases between. DNA for the CDR3: TGTGCCAGCAGAGGTTCGGGAAGCTACACCTTC. The encoded protein is CASRGSGSYTF.

This clone was picked up many times. The chain recombines TRBV4-1 with TRBJ2-7; TRBD2 is a possible D gene (6 bases). V gave up 3 bases and J gave up 0 bases, with 9 bases separating them. CDR1 MGHRA and CDR2 YSYEKL come from the germline V gene. This CDR3 has 14 residues. The CDR3 DNA sequence: TGCGCCAGCAGCCACTTGACTAGCTCCTACGAGCAGTACTTC. Encoded protein: CASSHLTSSYEQYF.

CDR3 sequence: CATQTNYGYTF. The CDR3 coding sequence is TGTGCCACTCAAACGAACTATGGCTACACCTTC. V gene TRBV19 combines with J gene TRBJ1-2; D remains unclear. Germline lookup yields CDR1 LNHDA and CDR2 SQIVND (reference sequence). The CDR3 has 11 amino acids. V was shortened by 10 bases and J by 2 bases, with 8 bases between the two germline ends.

This clone was counted many times. The chain joins TRBV28 to TRBJ2-7; D remains unclear. The V gene's germline CDR1 is MDHEN and CDR2 SYDVKM. The V gene lost 5 bases and the J gene lost 4 bases, with 12 bases spanning the gap. The CDR3 covers 13 residues. CDR3 amino acids: CASSHFESYEQYF. The CDR3 DNA reads as TGTGCCAGCAGTCACTTTGAAAGTTACGAGCAGTACTTC.

This clone was seen ten or more times. The chain has TRBV20-1 and TRBJ2-7, with D perhaps matching TRBD2 (5 bases). In germline, CDR1 is DFQATT, CDR2 SNEGSKA (reference sequence). V was cut by 4 bases and J by 7 bases, with 14 bases left in between. There are 12 residues in the CDR3. The CDR3 DNA reads as TGCAGTGCTACCCAATTAGCGTGGGAGCAGTACTTC. Translation: CSATQLAWEQYF.

This clone has at least ten counts. The rearrangement links TRBV12-3 or TRBV12-4 to TRBJ2-2; TRBD1 matches at 8 bases. With V trimmed by 6 bases and J by 3 bases, 6 bases remained unmatched. The CDR3 spans 15 residues. CDR3 loop: CASSRDRSYTGELFF. For the CDR3, the DNA is TGTGCCAGCAGCCGGGACAGGAGCTACACCGGGGAGCTGTTTTTT.

This clone was found many times. The rearrangement links TRBV11-2 to TRBJ1-1; D perhaps matches TRBD1 (5 bases). Germline assignment: CDR1 SGHAT and CDR2 FQNNGV. The CDR3 is 16 amino acids. Deletions cut 2 bases from V and 4 bases from J, with 17 bases between. CDR3 nucleotide sequence: TGTGCCAGCAGCTTAAGGGTAGGGGTGGGGAGCACTGAAGCTTTCTTT. Its translation is CASSLRVGVGSTEAFF.

This clone was detected many times. This chain connects TRBV7-3 to TRBJ2-2; D may match TRBD1 or TRBD2 (5 bases each). The CDR3 has 15 amino acids. The ends were cut back, 4 bases at V and 0 bases at J, with 9 bases in the middle. In germline, CDR1 is SGHTA, CDR2 FQGTGA. The CDR3 DNA reads as TGTGCCAGCAGCTGGGGGTTCGCGAACACCGGGGAGCTGTTTTTT. It is translated as CASSWGFANTGELFF.

This clone was seen repeatedly, ten times or more. The chain couples TRBV16 to TRBJ1-2; no definite D call. Germline V gives CDR1 KGHSY, CDR2 FQNENV. The CDR3 length is 12 residues. Trimming pared 0 bases from V and 7 bases from J, leaving 6 bases between. This CDR3 is CASSQSLVGYTF. Here the CDR3 DNA reads TGTGCCAGCAGCCAATCCCTGGTTGGCTACACCTTC.